This T cell receptor beta chain was found in a study of CD8+ T cells in alopecia areata. Broader study findings: Mice showed clearer TCR sharing than patients did, a gap that was possibly HLA-related.

This CDR3 region has 13 residues. Germline loops: CDR1 NSQYPW, CDR2 LRSPGD (reference sequence). This clone was picked up a small number of times. The antigen remains unidentified. Germline and genes here are mouse. The read halts 4 residues ahead of the CDR3 end, with the missing end drawn from the germline J gene. RNA extraction and reverse transcription yielded cDNA as sequencing template. Assay: immunoSEQ multiplex PCR; the TCRdb copy retains only in-frame clones and omits some. The record shows over 100,000 clones for this sample, with no singletons present. Sequencing was done on a sample of lesional skin. This sequence joins TRBV1 and TRBJ2-5, with D unclear. This TCR was recovered from a C3H/HeJ mouse with alopecia areata. This strain's MHC haplotype is H2-k. CDR3 bases read: TGCACCTGCAGTGCAGGGTCGGGAGAC. Its translation: CTCSAGSGD. In full, the CDR3 is CTCSAGSGDTQYF.